This TCR beta chain was found in a study of cytomegalovirus exposure and HLA in healthy donors. The ends lost 6 bases at V and 9 bases at J; junction bases unmatched: 12. This CDR3 comprises 15 residues. CDR1 is SNHLY and CDR2 is FYNNEI in the germline V gene. Sequencing was performed with immunoSEQ multiplex PCR; in TCRdb, only in-frame clones are kept and a portion is missing. The table has over 100,000 clones, 88% seen once. The gene calls are TRBV2 and TRBJ2-5, with 11 nucleotides matching TRBD2. The origin of this receptor is a woman aged 18-35 years in good health and CMV-seronegative. What was sequenced was PBMCs. The CDR3 reads CASRRRPSGGRSQYF. As DNA, the CDR3 is TGTGCCAGCAGAAGACGGCCTAGCGGGGGGCGGTCCCAGTACTTC.